This TCR beta chain comes out of a study of control samples from healthy donors and cancer patients. Deletions cut 5 bases from V and 9 bases from J, with 10 bases between. Germline-derived CDR1 and CDR2 are SGHDT and YYEEEE. This CDR3 spans 11 amino acids. Profiled with immunoSEQ multiplex PCR; TCRdb holds only in-frame clones, not every one. The sample contains around 59,000 clones, 92% of which appear only once. This sequence joins TRBV5-6 and TRBJ2-3; D remains unclear. The TCR comes from a man aged 35-49 years with colorectal cancer. The sequenced sample consisted of PBMCs. The CDR3 protein is CASSRVDTQYF. CDR3 nucleotides: TGTGCCAGCAGTCGAGTTGACACGCAGTATTTT. Full variable domain (outside the CDR3, taken from reference TRBV5-6 and TRBJ2-3): DAGVTQSPTHLIKTRGQQVTLRCSPKSGHDTVSWYQQALGQGPQFIFQYYEEEERQRGNFPDRFSGHQFPNYSSELNVNALLLGDSALYLCASSRVDTQYFGPGTRLTVL.